The rows below give T cell receptor beta chains drawn from one sample of a study of T cell repertoires in cytomegalovirus infection. For these receptors, no antigen is known. One entry per CDR3 protein results from TCRdb running MiXCR on the reads. This repertoire shows a few hundred thousand distinct CDR3 sequences, roughly 42% found once; its top ten account for 48%. Sample: cultured PBMCs, taken from culture after CMV antigen stimulation. Receptor source: a human donor in good health (CMV status not recorded). Some clones in this sample may be carry-over from other donors' samples. Each CDR3 is given with its conserved first and last residue. Fields, in order: D gene, J gene, clone size, V gene, CDR3 DNA, CDR3 protein. D genes are given only for firm matches. Rows may omit the clone size; those that give it use once, few, many or a size class.

. TRBJ1-2 few TRBV19 TGTGCCAGTGGTGAAGGGGAGTATGGCTACACCTTC CASGEGEYGYTF
. TRBJ1-1 . TRBV9 TGTGCCAGCGGGGGGAGGACTGAAGCTTTCTTT CASGGRTEAFF
. TRBJ1-1 . TRBV7-8 TGTGCCAGCAGCCCCCTGGTTGGGGTGGGCAACACTGAAGCTTTCTTT CASSPLVGVGNTEAFF
. TRBJ2-3 . TRBV4-2 TGTGCCAGCAGCCAAGACCCGGGGGCGGGAAGCACAGATACGCAGTATTTT CASSQDPGAGSTDTQYF
. TRBJ2-7 . TRBV7-2 TGTGCCAGCAGCTACTTAAGAGACATTGAGCAGTACTTC CASSYLRDIEQYF
. TRBJ2-7 . TRBV7-7 TGTGCCAGCAGCTTAGGTCCACCCAACTCCTACGAGCAGTACTTC CASSLGPPNSYEQYF
TRBD1 TRBJ2-1 few TRBV7-2 TGTGCCAGCAGCTTATGGCAGGGGGACAATGAGCAGTTCTTC CASSLWQGDNEQFF
TRBD1 TRBJ2-7 few TRBV6-2/TRBV6-3 TGTGCCAGCAGTTCCGGGACAGTGAGCTCCTACGAGCAGTACTTC CASSSGTVSSYEQYF
. TRBJ2-1 few TRBV7-2 TGTGCCAGCAGCTTAGCCGGAGCTAGCGTATACAATGAGCAGTTCTTC CASSLAGASVYNEQFF
TRBD2 TRBJ2-5 . TRBV19 TGTGCCAGTAGTATACAAGACCTCGCTAGCGGACCCAAACACGAGACCCAGTACTTC CASSIQDLASGPKHETQYF
. TRBJ2-1 . TRBV7-2 TGTGCCAGCAGCCTGGGGAGGACTGAGCAGTTCTTC CASSLGRTEQFF
. TRBJ1-1 . TRBV12-3/TRBV12-4 TGTGCCAGCAGTTTTAATCTCGGGATGAACACTGAAGCTTTCTTT CASSFNLGMNTEAFF
. TRBJ2-5 . TRBV19 TGTGCCAGTAGTCCGGCCAGGAGGGCCGCGGAGACCCAGTACTTC CASSPARRAAETQYF
TRBD2 TRBJ2-3 . TRBV6-2/TRBV6-3 TGTGCCAGCAGTCGCGGACTAGCGGGGGGGCGAGGCACAGATACGCAGTATTTT CASSRGLAGGRGTDTQYF
. TRBJ1-1 . TRBV5-1 TGCGCCAGCAGCTTGTATGATGTATACGGGGGCAATATTGAAGCTTTCTTT CASSLYDVYGGNIEAFF
TRBD1 TRBJ2-3 . TRBV18 TGTGCCAGCTCACCAAGACAGGGGTTATCAGATACGCAGTATTTT CASSPRQGLSDTQYF
. TRBJ1-1 many TRBV7-2 TGTGCCAGCAGCTCAGGGTTGGGGGGAGTAGGTGCTTTCTTT CASSSGLGGVGAFF
. TRBJ2-7 . TRBV6-6 TGTGCCAGCAGTTATCCTCCCTACAACTACGAGCAGTACTTC CASSYPPYNYEQYF
. TRBJ1-2 once TRBV6-6 TGTGCCAGCAGCCGGACTCGAACAAACTATGGCTACACCTTC CASSRTRTNYGYTF
. TRBJ2-5 . TRBV20-1 TGCAGTGCTAGAAACCGGGACGGTCAAGAGACCCAGTACTTC CSARNRDGQETQYF
. TRBJ1-1 few TRBV12-3/TRBV12-4 TGTGCCAGCAGCCCTATGCGGGGCCGGAACACTGAAGCTTTCTTT CASSPMRGRNTEAFF
TRBD2 TRBJ2-5 once TRBV20-1 TGCAGTGCCGATATCGGGACTAGCGGGGGCCTACCGCTCGGGGTGACCCAGTACTTC CSADIGTSGGLPLGVTQYF
. TRBJ1-3 few TRBV7-2 TGTGCCAGCAGCCCCCAACAGGGAACCACCATATATTTT CASSPQQGTTIYF
. TRBJ2-1 few TRBV6-1 TGTGCCAGCAAAACAACCAGACTAGACCCCTACAATGAGCAGTTCTTC CASKTTRLDPYNEQFF
TRBD1 TRBJ1-2 . TRBV7-6 TGTGCCAGCAGCCCCGGCGGACAGGGAGGCTATGGCTACACCTTC CASSPGGQGGYGYTF
. TRBJ1-1 many TRBV7-2 TGTGCCAGCAGCTTTTCAGGTCCACGAATGAACACTGAAGCTTTCTTT CASSFSGPRMNTEAFF
. TRBJ2-3 . TRBV6-6 TGTGCCAGCAGTGGAAGTATGGTAGGAACAGATACGCAGTATTTT CASSGSMVGTDTQYF
. TRBJ2-1 . TRBV7-8 TGTGCCAGCAGCTTAGCCTCGTGGAGCAATGAGCAGTTCTTC CASSLASWSNEQFF
. TRBJ1-5 once TRBV27 TGTGCCAGCAGTTCCCTTGCCCCAAATCAGCCCCAGCATTTT CASSSLAPNQPQHF
. TRBJ1-5 . TRBV6-1 TGTGCCAGCAGCAAGGAGGGGGGGCAGCCCCAGCATTTT CASSKEGGQPQHF
TRBD1 TRBJ2-7 few TRBV7-6 TGTGCCAGCAGCTTAGGGACCGGGACAGCCTACTACGAGCAGTACTTC CASSLGTGTAYYEQYF
. TRBJ2-3 . TRBV28 TGTGCCAGCAGTTCAGCCTCCGGGTCTCCCGGCACAGATACGCAGTATTTT CASSSASGSPGTDTQYF
. TRBJ1-6 . TRBV7-4 TGTGCCAGCAGCTTCGGCGGGCGAGGGGCACCCCTCCACTTT CASSFGGRGAPLHF
. TRBJ2-3 . TRBV20-1 TGCAGTGCCCACACGACAGGCACAGATACGCAGTATTTT CSAHTTGTDTQYF
. TRBJ2-2 . TRBV7-9 TGTGCCAGCAGCTTAGCCCTCGGTCTGACCGGGGAGCTGTTTTTT CASSLALGLTGELFF
TRBD1 TRBJ2-5 . TRBV7-2 TGTACCAGCAGCTCCTACAGGGGGCGCAGGGAGACCCAGTACTTC CTSSSYRGRRETQYF
. TRBJ1-5 many TRBV7-2 TGTGCCAGCAGCCCCTACGGGAACAATCAGCCCCAGCATTTT CASSPYGNNQPQHF